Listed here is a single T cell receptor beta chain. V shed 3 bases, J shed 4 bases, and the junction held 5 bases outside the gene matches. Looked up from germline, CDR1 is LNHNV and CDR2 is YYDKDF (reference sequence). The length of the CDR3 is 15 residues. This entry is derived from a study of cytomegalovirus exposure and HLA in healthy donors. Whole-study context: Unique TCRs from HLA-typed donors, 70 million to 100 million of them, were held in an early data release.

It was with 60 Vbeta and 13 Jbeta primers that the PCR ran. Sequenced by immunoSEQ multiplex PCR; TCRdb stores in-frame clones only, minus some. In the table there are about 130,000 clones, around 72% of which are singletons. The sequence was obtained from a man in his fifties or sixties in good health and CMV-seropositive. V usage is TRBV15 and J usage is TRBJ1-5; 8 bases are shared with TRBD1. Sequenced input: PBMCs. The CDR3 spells CATSSWGQENQPQHF. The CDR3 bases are TGTGCCACCAGCAGTTGGGGACAGGAGAATCAGCCCCAGCATTTT.